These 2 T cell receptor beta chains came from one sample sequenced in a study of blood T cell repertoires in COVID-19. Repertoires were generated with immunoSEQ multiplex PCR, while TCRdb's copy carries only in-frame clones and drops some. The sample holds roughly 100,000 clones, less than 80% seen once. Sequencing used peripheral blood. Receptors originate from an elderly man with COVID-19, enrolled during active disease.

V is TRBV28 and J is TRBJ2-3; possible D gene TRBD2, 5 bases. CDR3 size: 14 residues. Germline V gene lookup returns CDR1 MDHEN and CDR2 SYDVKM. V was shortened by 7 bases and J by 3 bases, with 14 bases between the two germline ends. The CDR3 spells CASKVEGGTDTQYF. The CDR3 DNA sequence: TGTGCCAGCAAGGTCGAGGGCGGGACAGATACGCAGTATTTT.

The chain's CDR3 is CASSGTGSTDTQYF. CDR3 nucleotide sequence: TGTGCCAGTAGTGGGACAGGCTCCACAGATACGCAGTATTTT. This chain links TRBV19 with TRBJ2-3, with 8 bases aligning to TRBD1. Germline assignment: CDR1 LNHDA and CDR2 SQIVND (reference sequence). The V gene end was trimmed by 5 bases and the J gene end by 2 bases; junction bases not matched to a gene: 3. The CDR3 has 14 amino acids.